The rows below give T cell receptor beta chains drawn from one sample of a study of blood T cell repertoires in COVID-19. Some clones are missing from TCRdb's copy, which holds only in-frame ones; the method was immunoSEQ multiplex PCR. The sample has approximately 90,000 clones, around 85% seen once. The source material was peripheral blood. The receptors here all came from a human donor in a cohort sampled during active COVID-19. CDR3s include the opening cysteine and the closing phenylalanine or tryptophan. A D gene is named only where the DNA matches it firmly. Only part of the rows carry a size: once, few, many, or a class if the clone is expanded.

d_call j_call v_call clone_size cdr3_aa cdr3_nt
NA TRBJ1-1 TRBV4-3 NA CASSQDPGWTEAFF TGCGCCAGCAGCCAAGATCCGGGTTGGACTGAAGCTTTCTTT
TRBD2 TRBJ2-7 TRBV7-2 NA CASSPREGPYEQYF TGTGCCAGCAGCCCCCGGGAGGGGCCCTACGAGCAGTACTTC
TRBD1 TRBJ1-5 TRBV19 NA CASSGQGGKFSPIGQPQHF TGTGCCAGTTCGGGACAGGGAGGGAAATTCAGCCCCATCGGACAGCCCCAGCATTTT
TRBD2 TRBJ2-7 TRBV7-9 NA CASSLQLAGGEQYF TGTGCCAGCAGCTTACAGCTAGCGGGAGGCGAGCAGTACTTC
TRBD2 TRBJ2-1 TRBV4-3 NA CASSLTLAGIYNEQFF TGCGCCAGCAGCCTCACACTAGCGGGCATCTACAATGAGCAGTTCTTC
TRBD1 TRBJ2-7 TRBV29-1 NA CSVSRQGAEQYF TGCAGCGTCTCTAGACAGGGGGCCGAGCAGTACTTC
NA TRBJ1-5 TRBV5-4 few CASSSQGSYQPQHF TGTGCCAGCAGCTCCCAGGGTTCTTACCAGCCCCAGCATTTT
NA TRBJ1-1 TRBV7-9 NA CASSLGGRGVNTEAFF TGTGCCAGCAGCTTAGGGGGGAGGGGCGTGAACACTGAAGCTTTCTTT
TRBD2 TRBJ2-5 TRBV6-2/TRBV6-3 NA CASSSVAGVETQYF TGTGCCAGCAGCTCTGTAGCGGGAGTGGAGACCCAGTACTTC
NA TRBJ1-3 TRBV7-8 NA CASSRTRDSGNTIYF TGTGCCAGCAGCAGGACGCGGGACTCTGGAAACACCATATATTTT
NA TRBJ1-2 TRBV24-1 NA CATSGLAGGYTF TGTGCCACCAGTGGACTGGCTGGTGGCTACACCTTC
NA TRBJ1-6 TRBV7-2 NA CASSLVRSNNSPLHF TGTGCCAGCAGCTTAGTGAGGTCTAATAATTCACCCCTCCACTTT
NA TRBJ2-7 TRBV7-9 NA CASSGLEEQYF TGTGCCAGCAGCGGGCTTGAGGAGCAGTACTTC
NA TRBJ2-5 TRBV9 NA CASSPYLRETQYF TGTGCCAGCAGCCCTTACCTTCGGGAGACCCAGTACTTC
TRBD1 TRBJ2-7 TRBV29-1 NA CSVKTQGAIYEQYF TGCAGCGTTAAGACTCAGGGGGCCATCTACGAGCAGTACTTC
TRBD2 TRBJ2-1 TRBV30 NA CAWSGGSRAYNEQFF TGTGCCTGGAGCGGGGGGTCCCGAGCCTACAATGAGCAGTTCTTC
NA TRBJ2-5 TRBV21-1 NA CASTLFGESRTQYF TGTGCCAGCACTCTATTTGGGGAGTCCAGAACCCAGTACTTC
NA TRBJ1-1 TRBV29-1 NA CSVAPTEVGTEAFF TGCAGCGTTGCCCCGACAGAGGTAGGCACTGAAGCTTTCTTT
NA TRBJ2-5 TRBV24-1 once CATSGESTGQQETQYF TGTGCCACCAGTGGCGAATCGACAGGTCAGCAAGAGACCCAGTACTTC
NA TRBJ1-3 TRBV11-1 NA CASSYQWATGNTIYF TGTGCCAGCAGCTACCAGTGGGCAACTGGAAACACCATATATTTT
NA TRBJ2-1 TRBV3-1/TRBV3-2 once CASSQVRERSEQFF TGTGCCAGCAGCCAAGTTCGGGAGCGGAGTGAGCAGTTCTTC
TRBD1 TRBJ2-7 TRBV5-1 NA CASSLDRGEQYF TGCGCCAGCAGCTTGGACAGGGGCGAGCAGTACTTC
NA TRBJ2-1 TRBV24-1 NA CATSDLQRSGPNEQFF TGTGCCACCAGTGATTTGCAGCGCTCAGGGCCCAATGAGCAGTTCTTC
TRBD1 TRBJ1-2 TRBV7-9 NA CASSLDGTGANYGYTF TGTGCCAGCAGCTTAGATGGGACAGGGGCGAACTATGGCTACACCTTC
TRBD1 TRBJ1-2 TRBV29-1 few CSVGSGTGNGYTF TGCAGCGTAGGTTCCGGGACAGGGAACGGCTACACCTTC
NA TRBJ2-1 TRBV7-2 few CASSLTGPGVGANEQFF TGTGCCAGCAGCTTAACGGGTCCGGGAGTTGGGGCCAATGAGCAGTTCTTC
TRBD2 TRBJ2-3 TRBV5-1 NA CASSLARARGGSDTQYF TGCGCCAGCAGCTTGGCCAGAGCGCGGGGAGGGTCAGATACGCAGTATTTT
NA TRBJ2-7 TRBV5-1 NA CASSLQRVTTYEQYF TGCGCCAGCAGCTTGCAACGGGTGACCACCTACGAGCAGTACTTC
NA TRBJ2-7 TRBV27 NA CASSLGASYEQYF TGTGCCAGCAGTTTAGGAGCCTCCTACGAGCAGTACTTC
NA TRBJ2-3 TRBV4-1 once CASSQAGGGSTDTQYF TGCGCCAGCAGCCAAGCGGGGGGCGGTAGCACAGATACGCAGTATTTT
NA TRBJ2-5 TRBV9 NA CASSLESQETQYF TGTGCCAGCAGCCTCGAGAGTCAAGAGACCCAGTACTTC
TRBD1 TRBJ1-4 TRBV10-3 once CAISESQGAAEKLFF TGTGCCATCAGTGAGTCACAGGGGGCGGCTGAAAAACTGTTTTTT
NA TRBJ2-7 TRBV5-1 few CASSWREPAYEQYF TGCGCCAGCAGCTGGAGGGAGCCAGCCTACGAGCAGTACTTC
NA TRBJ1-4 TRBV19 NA CASAPDFREKLFF TGTGCCAGTGCCCCGGACTTTCGTGAAAAACTGTTTTTT
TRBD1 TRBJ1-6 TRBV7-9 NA CASSPGTGDNSPLHF TGTGCCAGCAGCCCAGGGACAGGGGATAATTCACCCCTCCACTTT
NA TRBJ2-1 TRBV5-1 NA CASHSAAGLDNEQFF TGCGCCAGCCACTCGGCGGCAGGGCTCGACAATGAGCAGTTCTTC
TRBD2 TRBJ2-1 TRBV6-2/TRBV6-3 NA CASSDRSSGRRYNEQFF TGTGCCAGCAGTGACCGGTCTAGCGGGAGGCGGTACAATGAGCAGTTCTTC
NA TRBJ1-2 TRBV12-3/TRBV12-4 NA CASRVQGRSYTF TGTGCCAGCAGGGTACAGGGACGAAGCTACACCTTC
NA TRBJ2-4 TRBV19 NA CASRIQGGAKNIQYF TGTGCCAGCAGAATACAGGGAGGGGCCAAAAACATTCAGTACTTC
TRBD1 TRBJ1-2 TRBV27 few CASSTQGSGYTF TGTGCCAGCAGCACACAGGGGAGTGGCTACACCTTC
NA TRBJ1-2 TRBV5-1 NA CASSSPGLANYGYTF TGCGCCAGCAGCTCCCCCGGTTTGGCTAACTATGGCTACACCTTC
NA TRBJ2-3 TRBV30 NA CAWSVLGSTDTQYF TGTGCCTGGAGTGTACTGGGCAGCACAGATACGCAGTATTTT
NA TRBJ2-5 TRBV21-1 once CAIQGTSGEQGKETQYF TGTGCCATCCAGGGGACTAGCGGGGAACAGGGGAAAGAGACCCAGTACTTC
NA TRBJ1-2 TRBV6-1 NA CASSEEFRDYGYTF TGTGCCAGCAGTGAAGAGTTCAGGGACTATGGCTACACCTTC
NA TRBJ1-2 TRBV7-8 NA CASGNREMGYGYTF TGTGCCAGCGGGAACAGGGAGATGGGCTATGGCTACACCTTC
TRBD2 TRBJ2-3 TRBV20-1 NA CSARAGGGGPTDTQYF TGCAGTGCTCGTGCTGGGGGCGGGGGGCCCACAGATACGCAGTATTTT
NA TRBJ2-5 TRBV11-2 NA CASSFSAARGETQYF TGTGCCAGCAGCTTTTCGGCAGCGCGCGGGGAGACCCAGTACTTC
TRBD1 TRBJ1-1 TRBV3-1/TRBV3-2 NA CASSQESRDREAFF TGTGCCAGCAGCCAAGAAAGTCGGGACAGGGAAGCTTTCTTT
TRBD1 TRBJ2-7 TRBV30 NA CAWSSGQPSAYEQYF TGTGCCTGGAGTTCGGGACAGCCGTCAGCCTACGAGCAGTACTTC
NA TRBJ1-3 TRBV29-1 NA CSVETGFSGNTIYF TGCAGCGTTGAAACAGGGTTCTCTGGAAACACCATATATTTT
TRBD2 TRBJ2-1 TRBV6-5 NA CASSYGTSLNNEQFF TGTGCCAGCAGTTACGGGACTAGCTTAAACAATGAGCAGTTCTTC
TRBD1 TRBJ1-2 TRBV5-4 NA CASSLGQGINYGYTF TGTGCCAGCAGCTTAGGACAGGGGATCAACTATGGCTACACCTTC
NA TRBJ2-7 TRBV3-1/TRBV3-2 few CASSTGYEQYF TGTGCCAGCAGTACGGGATACGAGCAGTACTTC
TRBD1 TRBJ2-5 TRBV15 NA CATSSRGTGDQETQYF TGTGCCACCAGCAGTAGGGGGACAGGGGACCAAGAGACCCAGTACTTC
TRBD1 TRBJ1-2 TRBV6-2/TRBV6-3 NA CASSSPRQGTNYGYTF TGTGCCAGCAGTTCTCCACGACAGGGGACTAACTATGGCTACACCTTC